The 27 T cell receptor beta chains below come from one sample, sequenced in a study of T cell responses to AZD1222 COVID-19 vaccine. The assay was immunoSEQ multiplex PCR, and TCRdb's table has in-frame clones only and misses some. The profile shows about 160,000 clones, approximately 90% of them singletons. The sample here was peripheral blood, taken 28 days after the second AZD1222 dose. Source of these receptors: an adult who received the AZD1222 COVID-19 vaccine.

The V and J genes are TRBV10-3 and TRBJ1-4, with D unresolved. The CDR3 totals 12 residues. Germline assignment: CDR1 ENHRY and CDR2 SYGVKD. Trimming removed 6 bases at V and 2 bases at J, with 4 bases between. Here the CDR3 reads CAIRSTNEKLFF. The CDR3 nucleotides read TGTGCCATCAGGAGCACTAATGAAAAACTGTTTTTT.

The chain joins TRBV27 to TRBJ1-6; TRBD1 might be the D (5 bases). Trimming took off 2 bases at V and 7 bases at J, with 9 bases between the two ends. CDR1 and CDR2 from the germline V gene are MNHEY and SMNVEV (reference sequence). This CDR3 region has 14 residues. The CDR3 DNA sequence: TGTGCCAGCAGTTTACACAGGACAAATTCACCCCTCCACTTT. It is translated as CASSLHRTNSPLHF.

This chain links TRBV19 with TRBJ2-6; no clear D. CDR1 LNHDA and CDR2 SQIVND come from the germline V gene (reference sequence). There are 15 residues in the CDR3. Trimming stripped 6 bases from V and 4 bases from J, with 13 bases between. CDR3 residues: CASRPGNPGANVLTF. CDR3 nucleotides: TGTGCCAGTAGGCCTGGTAACCCCGGGGCCAACGTCCTGACTTTC. Together with reference TRBV19 and TRBJ2-6, the CDR3 gives the full variable domain: DGGITQSPKYLFRKEGQNVTLSCEQNLNHDAMYWYRQDPGQGLRLIYYSQIVNDFQKGDIAEGYSVSREKKESFPLTVTSAQKNPTAFYLCASRPGNPGANVLTFGAGSRLTVL.

V and J are TRBV24-1 and TRBJ2-2; 15 bases match TRBD2. The CDR3 spans 17 residues. The J segment lost 5 bases and the V segment lost 2 bases, leaving 2 bases of the junction unmatched. Germline loops: CDR1 KGHDR, CDR2 SFDVKD. CDR3 nucleotides: TGTGCCACCAGTGATTGGGGGACTAGCGGGAGGACCGGGGAGCTGTTTTTT. This encodes CATSDWGTSGRTGELFF.

This clone occurred once. The chain has TRBV19 and TRBJ2-5; tentative D call: TRBD2 (5 bases). Trimming removed 5 bases at V and 4 bases at J, with 8 bases between. The CDR3 covers 12 residues. Germline-derived CDR1 and CDR2 are LNHDA and SQIVND (reference sequence). The CDR3 loop is CASSYRGETQYF. The CDR3 DNA reads TGTGCCAGTAGTTACCGGGGAGAGACCCAGTACTTC.

The chain uses TRBV2 and TRBJ2-4; TRBD2 matches 7 bases. With V trimmed by 3 bases and J by 6 bases, 8 bases remained unmatched. CDR3 length equals 15 residues. CDR1 and CDR2 from the germline V gene are SNHLY and FYNNEI. CDR3 nucleotide sequence: TGTGCCAGCAGTGAGATGAGGGAGGGCGGAAACATTCAGTACTTC. As protein: CASSEMREGGNIQYF.

J is TRBJ2-5 and V is TRBV27, with TRBD1 matching 7 bases. V trimming: 5 bases; J trimming: 0 bases; junction bases outside the gene matches: 3. The V gene's germline CDR1 is MNHEY and CDR2 SMNVEV (reference sequence). The CDR3 is 14 amino acids. The CDR3 loop is CASSIGTDQETQYF. CDR3 bases: TGTGCCAGCAGTATCGGGACAGACCAAGAGACCCAGTACTTC.

V gene TRBV5-1 combines with J gene TRBJ1-2; D gene ambiguous. Looked up from germline, CDR1 is SGHRS and CDR2 is YFSETQ. Trimming took off 1 base at V and 0 bases at J, with 10 bases between the two ends. The CDR3 covers 15 residues. CDR3 loop: CASSLLTASNYGYTF. The DNA of the CDR3 is TGCGCCAGCAGCTTGCTCACCGCTTCTAACTATGGCTACACCTTC.

In this sample, this clone turned up once. The genes are TRBV7-6 and TRBJ2-7; 7 bases are a match to TRBD2. The CDR3 has 15 amino acids. V lost 0 bases, J lost 3 bases, and 5 bases stayed unmatched. CDR1 and CDR2 (germline): SGHVS, FNYEAQ. The CDR3 nucleotides read TGTGCCAGCAGCTTAGCTCGAGAGCGGGGCTACGAGCAGTACTTC. It is translated as CASSLARERGYEQYF.

The V gene is TRBV25-1, the J gene TRBJ1-4, with a weak D call TRBD1 (5 bases). Germline V CDR1 and CDR2: MGHDK, SYGVNS. The V gene lost 8 bases and the J gene lost 3 bases, with 10 bases spanning the gap. The CDR3 has 13 residues. The CDR3 nucleotides read TGTGCCAGCCTGGGACGGCCTAATGAAAAACTGTTTTTT. It codes for CASLGRPNEKLFF.

This clone was detected a few times. The chain recombines TRBV3-1 (or the pseudogene TRBV3-2) with TRBJ2-1; 9 bases match TRBD2. The junction had 6 bases not matched to a gene; V was cut back by 0 bases and J by 3 bases. The V gene's germline CDR1 is LGHDT and CDR2 YNNKEL (reference sequence). The CDR3 extends over 17 amino acids. CDR3 amino acids: CASSQDLASGIYNEQFF. As DNA, the CDR3 is TGTGCCAGCAGCCAAGATTTGGCTAGCGGGATCTACAATGAGCAGTTCTTC.

V is TRBV4-1 and J is TRBJ1-3; tentative D call: TRBD1 (6 bases). Trimming removed 1 base from V and 4 bases from J, with 14 bases in between. CDR1 and CDR2 (germline): MGHRA, YSYEKL. This CDR3 has 16 amino acids. CDR3 protein: CASSQVTGARGNTIYF. CDR3 nucleotide sequence: TGCGCCAGCAGCCAAGTCACGGGGGCGCGGGGAAACACCATATATTTT.

This chain uses TRBV29-1 with TRBJ2-7; 7 bases line up with TRBD1. With 4 bases clipped from V and 4 bases from J, the junction kept 4 bases outside the gene matches. Germline V gene data show CDR1 as SQVTM and CDR2 as ANQGSEA. The CDR3 is made up of 12 amino acids. CDR3 bases: TGCAGCGTTGGACAGGGAGATTACGAGCAGTACTTC. This encodes CSVGQGDYEQYF.

V is TRBV24-1 and J is TRBJ2-5; the D is unclear. Germline CDR1 KGHDR, CDR2 SFDVKD. The CDR3 has 15 amino acids. V lost 3 bases and J lost 1, with 11 bases in between. The CDR3 reads CATSDPRAFQETQYF. CDR3 DNA: TGTGCCACCAGTGATCCTCGGGCCTTCCAAGAGACCCAGTACTTC.

The chain carries TRBV24-1 and TRBJ2-1; D is undetermined. The CDR3 is 13 amino acids. With 12 bases removed from V and 8 bases from J, the gap between germline ends came to 19 bases. Germline V gene lookup returns CDR1 KGHDR and CDR2 SFDVKD. CDR3 sequence: CADRRNLSDEQFF. The CDR3 DNA is TGTGCCGATCGGCGGAACTTAAGCGATGAGCAGTTCTTC.

The chain has TRBV18 and TRBJ1-1; weak D call: TRBD1 (6 bases). CDR1 is KGHSH and CDR2 is LQKENI in the germline V gene. The CDR3 has 16 amino acids. With 6 bases removed from V and 0 bases from J, the gap between germline ends came to 17 bases. The CDR3 DNA reads TGTGCCAGCTCTCCATCGGAGGGGGTTATGAACACTGAAGCTTTCTTT. Translation gives CASSPSEGVMNTEAFF.

For the CDR3, the DNA is TGTGCCAGCAGCGTAAAGTGGGGCGCGTCCGAGCAGTACTTC. Encoded protein: CASSVKWGASEQYF. The V and J genes are TRBV9 and TRBJ2-7; D perhaps matches TRBD1 (5 bases). CDR3 length equals 14 residues. Germline CDR1 and CDR2: SGDLS and YYNGEE. The V gene lost 1 base and the J gene lost 6 bases, with 14 bases spanning the gap.

V gene TRBV7-3 combines with J gene TRBJ1-2; 7 positions agree with TRBD1. The CDR3 runs to 13 residues. The V gene end was trimmed by 5 bases and the J gene end by 8 bases; junction bases not matched to a gene: 8. Germline V gene sequence: CDR1 SGHTA, CDR2 FQGTGA. The CDR3 DNA reads as TGTGCCAGCAGCGCAAGACAGGGTTCGGGCTACACCTTC. This codes for CASSARQGSGYTF.

This chain joins TRBV18 and TRBJ2-7; 8 nucleotides match TRBD2. Germline V CDR1 and CDR2: KGHSH, LQKENI. CDR3 length equals 15 residues. Losses at the gene ends were 0 bases for V and 6 bases for J; bases not matched to a gene: 7. This CDR3 is CASSPPGLVPSEQYF. The CDR3 nucleotides are TGTGCCAGCTCACCACCGGGACTAGTTCCATCCGAGCAGTACTTC.

J is TRBJ2-7 and V is TRBV2; D gene unclear. Trimming took 5 bases from V and 2 from J, leaving 13 bases between them. The germline V gene has CDR1 SNHLY and CDR2 FYNNEI. This CDR3 comprises 14 residues. The CDR3: CASSRLPGAYEQYF. In DNA form, the CDR3 reads TGTGCCAGCAGTCGACTTCCCGGTGCCTACGAGCAGTACTTC.

The gene calls are TRBV30 and TRBJ1-1, with 8 bases aligning to TRBD1. The CDR3 covers 16 residues. Trimming at V came to 0 bases and at J to 2 bases, leaving 8 bases not matched to a gene. Germline assignment: CDR1 GTSNPN and CDR2 SVGIG (reference sequence). The CDR3 coding sequence is TGTGCCTGGAGTGTACGGCAGGGGGCGGTTAACACTGAAGCTTTCTTT. Translation: CAWSVRQGAVNTEAFF.

The chain is built from TRBV6-5 and TRBJ1-3; D uncertain. The CDR3 has 16 residues. Trimming removed 3 bases at V and 0 bases at J, with 12 bases between. The germline V gene encodes CDR1 MNHEY and CDR2 SVGAGI. The CDR3 DNA is TGTGCCAGCAGTTATAAGGGCCCGAGCTCTGGAAACACCATATATTTT. Amino acid sequence: CASSYKGPSSGNTIYF.

The CDR3 nucleotides are TGTGCCAGCACCCCGGGACAGGGGGTGGGTCAGCCCCAGCATTTT. Translating it yields CASTPGQGVGQPQHF. The chain uses TRBV7-9 and TRBJ1-5; 11 nucleotides match TRBD1. V shed 7 bases and J 6 bases; nucleotides not matched to a gene: 8. CDR1 is SEHNR and CDR2 is FQNEAQ in the germline V gene (reference sequence). The CDR3 has 15 amino acids.

The rearrangement joins TRBV30 to TRBJ1-1, with D unresolved. The V gene lost 0 bases and the J gene lost 1 base, with 12 bases spanning the gap. Germline assignment: CDR1 GTSNPN and CDR2 SVGIG (reference sequence). This CDR3 is 15 amino acids long. The DNA for the CDR3 is TGTGCCTGGAGTGTAGGCGAGAGGGCGAACACTGAAGCTTTCTTT. This translates into CAWSVGERANTEAFF.

For this clone: A read error may account for a junction end that differs from germline. The chain links TRBV11-2 to TRBJ1-1, with TRBD1 matching over 9 bases. The CDR3 has 16 residues. Germline V lookup: CDR1 SGHAT, CDR2 FQNNGV. The CDR3 is CASSIERTGVNTEAFF. The CDR3 coding sequence is TGTGCCAGCAGCATAGAACGGACAGGGGTGAACACTGAAGCTTTCTTT.

The chain joins TRBV16 to TRBJ2-2; D gene ambiguous. From germline, CDR1 is KGHSY and CDR2 FQNENV. The CDR3 has 14 amino acids. Trimming removed 2 bases at V and 1 base at J, with 5 bases between. The CDR3 DNA follows: TGTGCCAGCAGCCAAGGCCAGAACACCGGGGAGCTGTTTTTT. Residues: CASSQGQNTGELFF.

The chain carries TRBV19 and TRBJ2-3; TRBD2 matches 7 bases. CDR1 and CDR2 from the germline V gene are LNHDA and SQIVND (reference sequence). The CDR3 totals 14 residues. The V and J ends lost 9 bases and 4 bases, in that order; junction bases with no gene match: 10. The chain's CDR3 is CASGTNLRADTQYF. CDR3 coding DNA: TGTGCCAGCGGGACTAACTTAAGGGCAGATACGCAGTATTTT.